These T cell receptor beta chains were read from a single sample in a study of blood T cell repertoires in COVID-19. TCRdb's table, derived via immunoSEQ multiplex PCR, lists solely in-frame clones and lacks some. The sample lists about 44,000 clones, about 88% occurring once. Sequenced: peripheral blood. These TCRs come from a human donor in a cohort sampled during active COVID-19. Each CDR3 is given with its conserved first and last residue. A D gene is named only where the DNA matches it firmly. Expanded clones get a size class; other rows say once, few or many, or leave the size out.

CDR3aa: CASSQDPAGNYGYTF; d_gene: NA; v_gene: TRBV14; abundance: once
CDR3aa: CASRSGTAQETQYF; d_gene: TRBD1; v_gene: TRBV6-5; abundance: NA
CDR3aa: CAISQGSNQPQHF; d_gene: NA; v_gene: TRBV10-3; abundance: NA
CDR3aa: CASRLSGGGYTDTQYF; d_gene: TRBD2; v_gene: TRBV27; abundance: large
CDR3aa: CASSFPGGQTDTQYF; d_gene: NA; v_gene: TRBV7-2; abundance: once
CDR3aa: CASSQDLLGTRAEGDQETQYF; d_gene: TRBD2; v_gene: TRBV4-1; abundance: NA
CDR3aa: CASSSGSLVEQFF; d_gene: NA; v_gene: TRBV5-6; abundance: NA
CDR3aa: CASSSSGEFYNEQFF; d_gene: TRBD2; v_gene: TRBV9; abundance: NA
CDR3aa: CASSYRLVPYEQYF; d_gene: NA; v_gene: TRBV6-2/TRBV6-3; abundance: NA
CDR3aa: CASSPYSNQPQHF; d_gene: NA; v_gene: TRBV7-9; abundance: NA
CDR3aa: CASSERRDAEAFF; d_gene: NA; v_gene: TRBV6-1; abundance: NA
CDR3aa: CAISGGQGAPNQPQHF; d_gene: TRBD1; v_gene: TRBV10-3; abundance: NA
CDR3aa: CASSGVPQGAGGNQPQHF; d_gene: TRBD1; v_gene: TRBV6-1; abundance: NA
CDR3aa: CASSLVGGQGTDTQYF; d_gene: TRBD1; v_gene: TRBV5-1; abundance: few
CDR3aa: CASSLGQGPETQYF; d_gene: TRBD1; v_gene: TRBV7-6; abundance: NA
CDR3aa: CASSHRDRGNEQFF; d_gene: TRBD1; v_gene: TRBV7-9; abundance: NA
CDR3aa: CASSPRLAGGQETQYF; d_gene: TRBD2; v_gene: TRBV7-7; abundance: NA
CDR3aa: CASSRTGATNEKLFF; d_gene: TRBD1; v_gene: TRBV5-1; abundance: NA
CDR3aa: CASTKDRGGGREKLFF; d_gene: TRBD1; v_gene: TRBV5-1; abundance: NA
CDR3aa: CASSRGTRSTDTQYF; d_gene: NA; v_gene: TRBV19; abundance: NA
CDR3aa: CASSDLGGRKDGYTF; d_gene: NA; v_gene: TRBV2; abundance: NA
CDR3aa: CASSRTGPLGNTIYF; d_gene: NA; v_gene: TRBV5-1; abundance: NA
CDR3aa: CASSDSDRYSPLHF; d_gene: NA; v_gene: TRBV4-2; abundance: few
CDR3aa: CASTIQGVGELFF; d_gene: TRBD1; v_gene: TRBV19; abundance: NA
CDR3aa: CASSLGLQPTSGANVLTF; d_gene: NA; v_gene: TRBV11-2; abundance: NA
CDR3aa: CASSDIRQGAGGYTF; d_gene: TRBD1; v_gene: TRBV6-1; abundance: NA
CDR3aa: CASSLTPGSQETQYF; d_gene: NA; v_gene: TRBV5-1; abundance: NA
CDR3aa: CASSGTGFAQYF; d_gene: TRBD1; v_gene: TRBV9; abundance: NA
CDR3aa: CASRIEQGSGELFF; d_gene: NA; v_gene: TRBV6-4; abundance: NA
CDR3aa: CASSIDPRTGKGTDTQYF; d_gene: NA; v_gene: TRBV19; abundance: NA
CDR3aa: CASSLQTGNEKLFF; d_gene: TRBD1; v_gene: TRBV5-4; abundance: NA
CDR3aa: CASSPVDSGNTIYF; d_gene: NA; v_gene: TRBV4-2; abundance: NA
CDR3aa: CASSLDSSSYNEQFF; d_gene: NA; v_gene: TRBV5-1; abundance: NA
CDR3aa: CAISERGTETEAFF; d_gene: NA; v_gene: TRBV10-3; abundance: NA
CDR3aa: CATGLAGGNTDTQYF; d_gene: TRBD2; v_gene: TRBV7-8; abundance: NA
CDR3aa: CASSSGTSGGAGTDTQYF; d_gene: TRBD2; v_gene: TRBV6-2/TRBV6-3; abundance: NA
CDR3aa: CASTDRDRGSEAFF; d_gene: TRBD1; v_gene: TRBV4-2; abundance: NA
CDR3aa: CASTELAGGTDEQFF; d_gene: TRBD2; v_gene: TRBV5-1; abundance: NA
CDR3aa: CASSEAGALAAFF; d_gene: NA; v_gene: TRBV2; abundance: NA
CDR3aa: CASSFQGTSGADTQYF; d_gene: TRBD2; v_gene: TRBV7-9; abundance: NA
CDR3aa: CASSAVIGAPAFF; d_gene: NA; v_gene: TRBV9; abundance: NA
CDR3aa: CASTRGAANYGYTF; d_gene: NA; v_gene: TRBV2; abundance: NA
CDR3aa: CASSFFGQRGGETQYF; d_gene: TRBD2; v_gene: TRBV7-6; abundance: NA
CDR3aa: CASYHGTSFSGELFF; d_gene: TRBD2; v_gene: TRBV2; abundance: NA
CDR3aa: CASSQAVAVGTDTQYF; d_gene: NA; v_gene: TRBV3-1/TRBV3-2; abundance: NA
CDR3aa: CASSTDRGLGTQYF; d_gene: TRBD1; v_gene: TRBV5-1; abundance: NA
CDR3aa: CASSLGSGENSPLHF; d_gene: NA; v_gene: TRBV7-3; abundance: many
CDR3aa: CASSLDSRPKGNTIYF; d_gene: NA; v_gene: TRBV5-5; abundance: NA
CDR3aa: CASSIDSPKSRQVQGEQFF; d_gene: NA; v_gene: TRBV19; abundance: NA